One TCR beta chain is described in this entry. The sample holds other DNA sequences that translate to the same CDR3. The data were taken from a study of shared clonotypes between healthy human individuals. V was cut by 0 bases and J by 0 bases, with 7 bases left in between. CDR1 SGHRS and CDR2 YFSETQ come from the germline V gene. This CDR3 is built from 16 residues. Profiling relied on immunoSEQ multiplex PCR, and the TCRdb table lists in-frame clones only, not all of them. This sample has more than 400,000 clones; 90% to 97% occur once, and the top ten carry roughly 0.06%. Input material: naive CD4+ T cells sorted from blood. As to subset: CD45RA+ positively selected. The chain is built from TRBV5-1 and TRBJ2-6, with TRBD2 as a possible D gene (6 bases). This clonotype originated in a woman aged 25 to 39 in good health. CDR3 DNA sequence: TGCGCCAGCAGCTTGGGCGGGACCTCTGGGGCCAACGTCCTGACTTTC. Encoded protein: CASSLGGTSGANVLTF.